A selection of T cell receptor beta chains follows, all from one sample in a study of patients and donors after allogeneic stem cell transplantation. A single record per CDR3 protein comes from TCRdb applying MiXCR to the RT-PCR reads. The repertoire consists of some 880,000 distinct CDR3 sequences, with approximately 18% occurring once and the leading ten covering 6%. The source material was blood, either unsorted or a sorted T cell fraction (not recorded which). These receptor sequences come from a human donor who was either an allogeneic HSCT recipient or a stem cell or donor lymphocyte infusion donor (not recorded which). It is not recorded whose cells these are; they may come from a transplant donor. Both conserved end residues are part of each CDR3. The D gene is left open where the match is weak. Expanded clones get a size class; other rows say once, few or many, or leave the size out.

CDR3,DNA,D,J,size,V
CASSQAARGRAEAFF,TGCGCCAGCAGCCAAGCCGCCCGGGGTCGGGCTGAAGCTTTCTTT,NA,TRBJ1-1,NA,TRBV4-3
CASSPRPLQQGRTEAFF,TGTGCCAGCTCACCAAGACCGCTCCAACAGGGGAGGACTGAAGCTTTCTTT,TRBD1,TRBJ1-1,NA,TRBV18
CASSSRGGINQPQHF,TGTGCCAGCAGCTCGCGGGGTGGTATCAATCAGCCCCAGCATTTT,NA,TRBJ1-5,few,TRBV11-2
CASSADRGGYEQYF,TGTGCCAGCAGCGCGGACAGGGGAGGCTACGAGCAGTACTTC,TRBD1,TRBJ2-7,NA,TRBV7-2
CATGLGQGAEPQHF,TGTGCCACCGGGCTGGGACAGGGGGCTGAGCCCCAGCATTTT,TRBD1,TRBJ1-5,NA,TRBV24-1
CASGFRETQYF,TGTGCTAGTGGTTTTCGGGAGACCCAGTACTTC,NA,TRBJ2-5,NA,TRBV12-5
CASSLDLGANTGELFF,TGCGCCAGCAGCTTGGATCTGGGCGCGAACACCGGGGAGCTGTTTTTT,NA,TRBJ2-2,NA,TRBV5-1
CASSQLAGGPNGELFF,TGTGCCAGCAGCCAACTAGCGGGAGGGCCTAACGGGGAGCTGTTTTTT,TRBD2,TRBJ2-2,NA,TRBV6-1
CATSRDVGTGGRTEAFF,TGTGCCACCAGCAGAGATGTCGGGACAGGGGGCCGTACTGAAGCTTTCTTT,TRBD1,TRBJ1-1,NA,TRBV15
CAIRPRDGATYEQYF,TGTGCCATCAGACCCCGGGACGGTGCCACCTACGAGCAGTACTTC,NA,TRBJ2-7,NA,TRBV10-3
CASRGTDHQPQHF,TGTGCCAGCAGAGGGACAGACCATCAGCCCCAGCATTTT,TRBD1,TRBJ1-5,NA,TRBV6-1
CASSPVHRGGREQYF,TGCGCCAGCAGCCCAGTTCACAGGGGGGGACGGGAGCAGTACTTC,NA,TRBJ2-7,many,TRBV4-3
CASSKGGRNTEAFF,TGTGCCAGCAGCAAGGGTGGGCGGAACACTGAAGCTTTCTTT,NA,TRBJ1-1,few,TRBV12-3/TRBV12-4
CSAGVQETQYF,TGCAGCGCGGGGGTCCAAGAGACCCAGTACTTC,NA,TRBJ2-5,few,TRBV29-1
CASRQGGRVHEQFF,TGTGCCAGCAGACAGGGCGGGCGGGTTCATGAGCAGTTCTTC,TRBD1,TRBJ2-1,NA,TRBV19
CASSLGSLANTGELFF,TGTGCCAGCAGCTTAGGTTCCCTCGCGAACACCGGGGAGCTGTTTTTT,NA,TRBJ2-2,few,TRBV7-3
CASSPQQDTQYF,TGTGCCAGCTCACCTCAGCAAGATACGCAGTATTTT,NA,TRBJ2-3,NA,TRBV18
CASSLGSGANTGELFF,TGTGCCAGCAGTTTGGGTTCGGGGGCGAACACCGGGGAGCTGTTTTTT,NA,TRBJ2-2,many,TRBV12-3/TRBV12-4
CANRRGSHEQFF,TGTGCCAACCGCCGGGGATCACATGAGCAGTTCTTC,NA,TRBJ2-1,many,TRBV12-3/TRBV12-4
CASSESGTGANYGYTF,TGTGCCAGCAGCGAAAGCGGGACAGGAGCTAACTATGGCTACACCTTC,TRBD1,TRBJ1-2,NA,TRBV7-9
CASSPNLAGGMTGYEQYF,TGTGCCAGCAGCCCCAATCTAGCGGGGGGTATGACGGGCTACGAGCAGTACTTC,TRBD2,TRBJ2-7,NA,TRBV7-6
CATSEPRLAAPNEQFF,TGTGCCACCAGTGAACCAAGACTAGCGGCACCCAATGAGCAGTTCTTC,TRBD2,TRBJ2-1,NA,TRBV24-1
CASSLLGRGQGNQPQHF,TGTGCCAGCAGTTTATTAGGCCGGGGACAGGGGAATCAGCCCCAGCATTTT,TRBD1,TRBJ1-5,NA,TRBV27
CASTVGLVSEQFF,TGCGCCAGCACAGTAGGGCTAGTCAGTGAGCAGTTCTTC,NA,TRBJ2-1,NA,TRBV5-1
CASSIGTGGPYEQYF,TGTGCCAGCAGCATAGGGACAGGGGGCCCCTACGAGCAGTACTTC,TRBD1,TRBJ2-7,NA,TRBV11-2
CASSERTGSYEQYF,TGCGCCAGCAGCGAAAGGACTGGGAGTTACGAGCAGTACTTC,NA,TRBJ2-7,few,TRBV4-3
CSARETSLAYEQYF,TGCAGTGCTAGAGAGACTAGCCTGGCCTACGAGCAGTACTTC,TRBD2,TRBJ2-7,NA,TRBV20-1
CASTTTGPPNTEAFF,TGTGCCAGTACTACGACGGGGCCCCCGAACACTGAAGCTTTCTTT,NA,TRBJ1-1,few,TRBV19
CSARDMRTSTHEQFF,TGCAGTGCTAGAGATATGAGGACTAGCACCCATGAGCAGTTCTTC,TRBD2,TRBJ2-1,NA,TRBV20-1
CASSAGSWGETQYF,TGTGCCAGCTCAGCCGGGAGCTGGGGAGAGACCCAGTACTTC,NA,TRBJ2-5,NA,TRBV18
CASSQTLRHEAFF,TGTGCCAGCAGCCAGACGCTCCGGCATGAAGCTTTCTTT,NA,TRBJ1-1,few,TRBV7-2
CASSSRAYSNQPQHF,TGTGCCAGCAGTTCCAGGGCGTATAGCAATCAGCCCCAGCATTTT,NA,TRBJ1-5,NA,TRBV12-3/TRBV12-4
CASSSSSFGMGRDSPLHF,TGTGCCAGCAGCTCATCCTCTTTTGGCATGGGTCGGGATTCACCCCTCCACTTT,NA,TRBJ1-6,few,TRBV7-4
CASSLAARLNTEAFF,TGTGCCAGCAGCTTAGCAGCCCGCTTGAACACTGAAGCTTTCTTT,NA,TRBJ1-1,NA,TRBV7-9
CASSHPGQGSYNEQFF,TGTGCCAGCAGTCACCCGGGACAGGGCTCCTACAATGAGCAGTTCTTC,TRBD1,TRBJ2-1,few,TRBV4-2
CASSLGGRTWEQFF,TGTGCCAGCAGCTTAGGCGGACGGACGTGGGAGCAGTTCTTC,NA,TRBJ2-1,NA,TRBV11-1
CSVDSLDRGPYEQYF,TGCAGCGTTGATTCTCTGGACAGGGGGCCCTACGAGCAGTACTTC,TRBD1,TRBJ2-7,NA,TRBV29-1
CASSLGRWGSSYEQYF,TGTGCCAGCAGCTTAGGGCGCTGGGGAAGCTCCTACGAGCAGTACTTC,NA,TRBJ2-7,NA,TRBV7-2
CALSPTGGAFF,TGTGCCCTCTCACCGACCGGAGGAGCTTTCTTT,NA,TRBJ1-1,NA,TRBV12-3/TRBV12-4
CASSLPDYPGLTDTQYF,TGTGCCAGCAGTCTACCAGACTACCCCGGTTTGACAGATACGCAGTATTTT,NA,TRBJ2-3,NA,TRBV6-2/TRBV6-3
CASSQEGQYGYTF,TGTGCCAGCAGCCAAGAAGGACAGTATGGCTACACCTTC,NA,TRBJ1-2,few,TRBV3-1